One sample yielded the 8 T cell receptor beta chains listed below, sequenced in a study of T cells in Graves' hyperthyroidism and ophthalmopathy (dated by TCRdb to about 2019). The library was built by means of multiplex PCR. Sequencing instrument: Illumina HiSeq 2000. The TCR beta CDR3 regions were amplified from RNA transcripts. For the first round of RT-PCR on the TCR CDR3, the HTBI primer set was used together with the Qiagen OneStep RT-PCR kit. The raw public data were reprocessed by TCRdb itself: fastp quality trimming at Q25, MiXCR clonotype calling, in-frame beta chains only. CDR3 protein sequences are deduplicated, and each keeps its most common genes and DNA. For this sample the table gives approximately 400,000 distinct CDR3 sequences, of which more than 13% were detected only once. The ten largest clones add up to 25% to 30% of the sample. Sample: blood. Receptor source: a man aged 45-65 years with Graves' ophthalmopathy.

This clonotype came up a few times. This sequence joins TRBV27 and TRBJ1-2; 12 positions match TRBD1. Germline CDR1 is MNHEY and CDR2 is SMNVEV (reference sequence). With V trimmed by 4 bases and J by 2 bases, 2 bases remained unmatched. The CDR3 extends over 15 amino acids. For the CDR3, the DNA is TGTGCCAGCAGTTCCGGGACAGGGGGCAACTATGGCTACACCTTC. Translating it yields CASSSGTGGNYGYTF.

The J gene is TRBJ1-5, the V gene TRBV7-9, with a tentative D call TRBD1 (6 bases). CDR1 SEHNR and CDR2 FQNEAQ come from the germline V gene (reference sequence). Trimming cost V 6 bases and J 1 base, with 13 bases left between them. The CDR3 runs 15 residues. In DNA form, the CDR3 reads TGTGCCAGCAGTCCACAGGGAATCAGCAATCAGCCCCAGCATTTT. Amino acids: CASSPQGISNQPQHF.

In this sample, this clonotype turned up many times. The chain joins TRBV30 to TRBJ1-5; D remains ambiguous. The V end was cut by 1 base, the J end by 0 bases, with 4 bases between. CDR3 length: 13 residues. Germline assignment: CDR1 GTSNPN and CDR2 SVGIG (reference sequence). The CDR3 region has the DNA TGTGCCTGGAGTGGGGGTAGCAATCAGCCCCAGCATTTT. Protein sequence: CAWSGGSNQPQHF.

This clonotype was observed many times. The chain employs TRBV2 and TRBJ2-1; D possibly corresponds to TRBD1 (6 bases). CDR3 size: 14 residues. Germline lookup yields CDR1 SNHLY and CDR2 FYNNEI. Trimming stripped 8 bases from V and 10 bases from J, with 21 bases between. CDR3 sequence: CASARLDEGGEQFF. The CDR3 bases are TGTGCCAGCGCCCGCCTCGACGAAGGGGGAGAGCAGTTCTTC.

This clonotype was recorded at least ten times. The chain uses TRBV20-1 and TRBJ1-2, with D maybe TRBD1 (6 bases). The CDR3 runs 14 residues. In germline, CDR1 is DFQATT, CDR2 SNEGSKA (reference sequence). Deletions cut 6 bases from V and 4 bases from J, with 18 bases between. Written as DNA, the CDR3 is TGCAGTGCCGGAAGTCAGGGGTCGGCCTATGGCTACACCTTC. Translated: CSAGSQGSAYGYTF.

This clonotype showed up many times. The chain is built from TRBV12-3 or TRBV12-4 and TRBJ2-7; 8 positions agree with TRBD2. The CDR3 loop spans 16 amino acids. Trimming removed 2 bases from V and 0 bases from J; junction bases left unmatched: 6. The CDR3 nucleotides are TGTGCCAGCAGTTTAACAACCGGGACTAGCTCCTACGAGCAGTACTTC. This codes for CASSLTTGTSSYEQYF.

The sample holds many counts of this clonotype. CDR3 region: CASSAGQGAYEQYF. CDR3 sequence (DNA): TGTGCCAGCAGCGCCGGACAGGGGGCGTACGAGCAGTACTTC. V is TRBV5-4 and J is TRBJ2-7, with 11 bases aligning to TRBD1. The CDR3 spans 14 residues. V gave up 4 bases and J gave up 4 bases; unmatched junction bases: 4. Germline CDR1 reads SGHNT; CDR2 reads YYREEE (reference sequence).

The CDR3 spells CATSRGAQETQYF. For the CDR3, the DNA is TGTGCCACCAGCAGAGGGGCACAAGAGACCCAGTACTTC. The chain uses TRBV15 and TRBJ2-5; D is unresolved. The germline V gene has CDR1 LNHNV and CDR2 YYDKDF (reference sequence). The CDR3 totals 13 residues. The germline V and J ends were trimmed by 1 base and 2 bases, with 5 bases remaining between them. Based on the CDR3 plus reference TRBV15 and TRBJ2-5, the full variable domain is DAMVIQNPRYQVTQFGKPVTLSCSQTLNHNVMYWYQQKSSQAPKLLFHYYDKDFNNEADTPDNFQSRRPNTSFCFLDIRSPGLGDTAMYLCATSRGAQETQYFGPGTRLLVL.